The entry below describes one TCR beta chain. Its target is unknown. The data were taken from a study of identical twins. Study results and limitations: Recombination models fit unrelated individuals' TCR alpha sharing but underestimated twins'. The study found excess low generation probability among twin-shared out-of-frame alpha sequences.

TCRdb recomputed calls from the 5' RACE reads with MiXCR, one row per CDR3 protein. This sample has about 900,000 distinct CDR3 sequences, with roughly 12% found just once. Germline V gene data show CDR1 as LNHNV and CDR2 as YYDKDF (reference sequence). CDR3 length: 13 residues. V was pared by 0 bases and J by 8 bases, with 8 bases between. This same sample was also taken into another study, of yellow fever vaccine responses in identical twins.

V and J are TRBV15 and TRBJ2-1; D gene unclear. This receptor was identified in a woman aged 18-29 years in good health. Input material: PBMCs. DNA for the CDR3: TGTGCCACCAGCAGAGATCCCAAATATGAGCAGTTCTTC. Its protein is CATSRDPKYEQFF.